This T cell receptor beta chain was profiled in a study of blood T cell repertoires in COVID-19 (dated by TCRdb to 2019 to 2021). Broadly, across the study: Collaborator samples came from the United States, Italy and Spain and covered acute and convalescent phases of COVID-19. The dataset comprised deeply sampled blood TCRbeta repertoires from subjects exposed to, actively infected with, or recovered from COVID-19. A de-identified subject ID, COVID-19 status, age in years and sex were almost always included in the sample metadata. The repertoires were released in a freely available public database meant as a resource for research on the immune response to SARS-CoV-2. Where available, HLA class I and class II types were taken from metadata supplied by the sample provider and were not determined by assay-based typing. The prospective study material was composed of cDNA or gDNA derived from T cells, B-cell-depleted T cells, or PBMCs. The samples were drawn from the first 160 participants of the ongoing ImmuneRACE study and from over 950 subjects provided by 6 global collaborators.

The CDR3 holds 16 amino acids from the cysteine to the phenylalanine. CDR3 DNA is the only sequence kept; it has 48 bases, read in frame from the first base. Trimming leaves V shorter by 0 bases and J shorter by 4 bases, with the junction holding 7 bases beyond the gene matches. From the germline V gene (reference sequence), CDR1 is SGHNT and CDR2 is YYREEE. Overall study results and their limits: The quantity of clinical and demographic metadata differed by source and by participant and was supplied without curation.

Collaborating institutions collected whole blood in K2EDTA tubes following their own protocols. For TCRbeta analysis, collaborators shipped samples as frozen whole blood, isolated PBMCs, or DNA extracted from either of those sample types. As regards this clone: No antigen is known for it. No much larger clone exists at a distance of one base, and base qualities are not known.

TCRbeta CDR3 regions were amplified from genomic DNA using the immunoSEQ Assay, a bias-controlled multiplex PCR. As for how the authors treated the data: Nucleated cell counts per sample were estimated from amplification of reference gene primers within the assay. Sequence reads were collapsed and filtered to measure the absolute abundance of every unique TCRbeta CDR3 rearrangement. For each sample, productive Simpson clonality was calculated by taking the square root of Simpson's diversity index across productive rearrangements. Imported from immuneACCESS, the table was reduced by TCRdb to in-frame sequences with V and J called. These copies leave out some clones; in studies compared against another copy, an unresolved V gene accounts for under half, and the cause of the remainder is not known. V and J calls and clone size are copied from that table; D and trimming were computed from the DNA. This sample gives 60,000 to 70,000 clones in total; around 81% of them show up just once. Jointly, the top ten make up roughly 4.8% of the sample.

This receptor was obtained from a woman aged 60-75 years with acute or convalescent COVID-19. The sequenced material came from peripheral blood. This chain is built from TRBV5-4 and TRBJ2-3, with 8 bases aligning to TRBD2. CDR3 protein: CASSLDGTSGADTQYF. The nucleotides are TGTGCCAGCAGCTTGGACGGGACTAGTGGTGCAGATACGCAGTATTTT.